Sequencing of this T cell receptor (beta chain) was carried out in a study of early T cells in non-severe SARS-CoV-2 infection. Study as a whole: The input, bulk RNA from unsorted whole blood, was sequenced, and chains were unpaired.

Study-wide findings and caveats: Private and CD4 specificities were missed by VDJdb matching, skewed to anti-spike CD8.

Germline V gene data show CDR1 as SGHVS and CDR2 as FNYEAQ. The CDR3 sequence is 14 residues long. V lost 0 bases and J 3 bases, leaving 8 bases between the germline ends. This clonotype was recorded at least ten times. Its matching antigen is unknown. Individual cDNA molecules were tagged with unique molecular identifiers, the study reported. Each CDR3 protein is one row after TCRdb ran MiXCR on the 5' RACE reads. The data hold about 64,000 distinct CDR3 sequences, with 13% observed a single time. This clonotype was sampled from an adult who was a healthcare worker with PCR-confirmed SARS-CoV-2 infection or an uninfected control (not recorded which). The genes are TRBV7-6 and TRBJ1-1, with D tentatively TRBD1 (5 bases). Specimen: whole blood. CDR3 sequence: CASSLAQGYTEAFF. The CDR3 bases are TGTGCCAGCAGCTTAGCGCAGGGCTACACTGAAGCTTTCTTT. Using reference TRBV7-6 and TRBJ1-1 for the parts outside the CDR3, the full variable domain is GAGVSQSPRYKVTKRGQDVALRCDPISGHVSLYWYRQALGQGPEFLTYFNYEAQQDKSGLPNDRFSAERPEGSISTLTIQRTEQRDSAMYRCASSLAQGYTEAFFGQGTRLTVV.